These 27 T cell receptor beta chains share one sample of origin, sequenced in a study of identifying expanded T cells in peripheral blood. Here immunoSEQ multiplex PCR was the method, and the copy in TCRdb shows in-frame clones only, minus some. This sample yields around 56,000 clones, of which about four fifths are seen a single time; roughly 18% belongs to the top ten. The sequenced sample consisted of blood. The source of these receptors is a person aged 18 to 75 in good health.

The gene calls are TRBV28 and TRBJ1-4; no clear D gene. Germline-derived CDR1 and CDR2 are MDHEN and SYDVKM. CDR3 length: 12 residues. Trimming cost V 5 bases and J 4 bases, with 5 bases left between them. The CDR3, as DNA: TGTGCCAGCAGTCAGCGTAATGAAAAACTGTTTTTT. Translation gives CASSQRNEKLFF.

This rearrangement joins TRBV4-1 to TRBJ2-7; 10 positions agree with TRBD1. Germline V gives CDR1 MGHRA, CDR2 YSYEKL. The CDR3 runs 16 residues. The J segment lost 6 bases and the V segment lost 5 bases, leaving 13 bases of the junction unmatched. CDR3 coding DNA: TGCGCCAGCAGCTTGTATGGGACAGGGGATGCGAGCGAGCAGTACTTC. Translated: CASSLYGTGDASEQYF.

The genes are TRBV11-3 and TRBJ2-1; D remains unclear. Germline assignment: CDR1 SGHNT and CDR2 YENEEA. The CDR3 consists of 11 residues. With 1 base removed from V and 13 bases from J, the gap between germline ends came to 8 bases. The DNA of the CDR3 is TGTGCCAGCAGCTTAGGACTGGGTCAGTTCTTC. It is translated as CASSLGLGQFF.

This clone was detected a few times. The gene calls are TRBV28 and TRBJ1-5; 12 bases map to TRBD1. V was clipped by 5 bases and J by 9 bases; unmatched bases: 8. CDR1 is MDHEN, CDR2 SYDVKM, per germline. The CDR3 has 15 residues. Written as DNA, the CDR3 is TGTGCCAGCAGTCCAGAGGGACAGGGGGCGCGGCCCCAGCATTTT. The encoded protein is CASSPEGQGARPQHF.

V usage is TRBV11-2 and J usage is TRBJ1-3; D is possibly TRBD1 (6 bases). V dropped 4 bases and J dropped 4 bases, with 17 bases sitting between them. Germline CDR1 SGHAT, CDR2 FQNNGV. This CDR3 region has 16 residues. DNA for the CDR3: TGTGCCAGCAGCTCCCAACTGCGGGGGGCCGGAAACACCATATATTTT. The encoded protein is CASSSQLRGAGNTIYF.

The chain links TRBV5-5 to TRBJ1-1; weak D call: TRBD1 (5 bases). The CDR3 has 14 amino acids. Germline V gives CDR1 SGHKS, CDR2 YYEKEE (reference sequence). V lost 4 bases, J lost 1 base, and 11 bases lay in between. CDR3: CASSPGLRNTEAFF. CDR3 sequence (DNA): TGTGCCAGCAGCCCAGGGTTGCGGAACACTGAAGCTTTCTTT. Full variable domain (remainder filled in from reference TRBV5-5 and TRBJ1-1): DAGVTQSPTHLIKTRGQQVTLRCSPISGHKSVSWYQQVLGQGPQFIFQYYEKEERGRGNFPDRFSARQFPNYSSELNVNALLLGDSALYLCASSPGLRNTEAFFGQGTRLTVV.

The chain is built from TRBV29-1 and TRBJ2-2; D might be TRBD2 (6 bases). The CDR3 length is 14 residues. Germline V gene lookup returns CDR1 SQVTM and CDR2 ANQGSEA. Trimming shortened V by 4 bases and J by 1 base, and 10 bases separated the two germline ends. The CDR3 loop reads CSVAGLLNTGELFF. Written as DNA, the CDR3 is TGCAGCGTTGCGGGACTGCTGAACACCGGGGAGCTGTTTTTT.

The CDR3 loop reads CASSPGTGDSYNEQFF. CDR3 sequence (DNA): TGCGCCAGCAGCCCGGGAACAGGGGACTCCTACAATGAGCAGTTCTTC. The V gene is TRBV5-1, the J gene TRBJ2-1; 7 bases are shared with TRBD1. The CDR3 is 16 residues long. The germline V gene has CDR1 SGHRS and CDR2 YFSETQ. Trimming cost V 4 bases and J 0 bases; bases outside gene matches: 7.

This chain connects TRBV2 to TRBJ2-3, with TRBD2 matching 7 bases. Germline CDR1 and CDR2: SNHLY and FYNNEI. CDR3 length: 14 amino acids. The V and J ends lost 6 bases and 6 bases, in that order; junction bases with no gene match: 9. Here the CDR3 DNA reads TGTGCCAGCAGGGCGGGCGGGGGTAGGGATACGCAGTATTTT. It codes for CASRAGGGRDTQYF. The whole variable domain, filled in from reference TRBV2 and TRBJ2-3, reads EPEVTQTPSHQVTQMGQEVILRCVPISNHLYFYWYRQILGQKVEFLVSFYNNEISEKSEIFDDQFSVERPDGSNFTLKIRSTKLEDSAMYFCASRAGGGRDTQYFGPGTRLTVL.

This sequence joins TRBV14 and TRBJ1-1; D unclear. Trimming left V 0 bases short and J 6 bases short, with 8 bases between. Germline CDR1 and CDR2: SGHDN and FVKESK. The CDR3 is 13 residues long. For the CDR3, the DNA is TGTGCCAGCAGCCAAGATATTAGGGCTGAAGCTTTCTTT. This sequence encodes CASSQDIRAEAFF.

This rearrangement joins TRBV9 to TRBJ2-5; D may match TRBD1 or TRBD2 (6 bases each). The CDR3 spans 14 residues. Per germline, CDR1 SGDLS and CDR2 YYNGEE. The ends were cut back, 3 bases at V and 2 bases at J, with 11 bases in the middle. The CDR3 spells CASSARRGQETQYF. The DNA for the CDR3 is TGTGCCAGCAGCGCACGGAGGGGGCAAGAGACCCAGTACTTC.

This clone was seen just once. This chain uses TRBV6-6 with TRBJ2-1; 10 nucleotides match TRBD1. There are 16 residues in the CDR3. V trimming: 5 bases; J trimming: 9 bases; junction bases outside the gene matches: 13. Germline loops: CDR1 MNHNY, CDR2 SVGAGI (reference sequence). The CDR3 region is CASSTPGQGVVGEQFF. The DNA for the CDR3 is TGTGCCAGCAGTACGCCCGGACAGGGGGTCGTGGGTGAGCAGTTCTTC.

This sequence joins TRBV5-5 and TRBJ1-2, with D possibly TRBD1 on 5 matching bases. This CDR3 is 14 amino acids long. Trimming pared 5 bases from V and 2 bases from J, leaving 13 bases between. Germline CDR1 and CDR2: SGHKS and YYEKEE (reference sequence). The CDR3 loop reads CASRPEPGNYGYTF. The DNA for the CDR3 is TGTGCCAGCAGGCCGGAACCAGGGAACTATGGCTACACCTTC.

The V gene is TRBV7-3, the J gene TRBJ2-1, with 10 nucleotides matching TRBD2. Per the germline V gene, CDR1 is SGHTA and CDR2 is FQGTGA. Trimming cost V 6 bases and J 0 bases; bases outside gene matches: 5. The CDR3 is 16 amino acids. This CDR3 is CASSESGGASYNEQFF. For the CDR3, the DNA is TGTGCCAGCAGTGAAAGCGGGGGGGCCTCCTACAATGAGCAGTTCTTC.

In its sample, this clone was seen once. Here the CDR3 DNA reads TGTGCCAGCAGCTTGGGAGGGTTTCGGTACGAGCAGTACGTC. Its protein is CASSLGGFRYEQYV. This rearrangement joins TRBV5-5 to TRBJ2-7, with D possibly TRBD2 on 5 matching bases. CDR3 length equals 14 residues. From germline, CDR1 is SGHKS and CDR2 YYEKEE (reference sequence). V dropped 0 bases and J dropped 4 bases, with 11 bases sitting between them.

The chain carries TRBV5-5 and TRBJ1-1; weak D call: TRBD1 (5 bases). Germline-derived CDR1 and CDR2 are SGHKS and YYEKEE (reference sequence). The length of the CDR3 is 16 residues. V was clipped by 4 bases and J by 3 bases, with 19 bases between them. Here the CDR3 reads CASSQQVLVGDTEAFF. The CDR3 DNA reads as TGTGCCAGCAGCCAACAGGTCCTGGTAGGGGACACTGAAGCTTTCTTT. Based on the CDR3 plus reference TRBV5-5 and TRBJ1-1, the full variable domain is DAGVTQSPTHLIKTRGQQVTLRCSPISGHKSVSWYQQVLGQGPQFIFQYYEKEERGRGNFPDRFSARQFPNYSSELNVNALLLGDSALYLCASSQQVLVGDTEAFFGQGTRLTVV.

The V and J genes are TRBV2 and TRBJ2-3; D call uncertain. V was cut by 4 bases and J by 6 bases, with 11 bases left in between. In germline, CDR1 is SNHLY, CDR2 FYNNEI. This CDR3 comprises 13 residues. The CDR3 reads CASSASFRDTQYF. The DNA for the CDR3 is TGTGCCAGCAGTGCCTCGTTCCGGGATACGCAGTATTTT.

V and J are TRBV19 and TRBJ2-3; D may correspond to TRBD1 or TRBD2 (6 bases each). This CDR3 has 16 amino acids. Germline assignment: CDR1 LNHDA and CDR2 SQIVND (reference sequence). Trimming shortened V by 3 bases and J by 0 bases, and 13 bases separated the two germline ends. CDR3 residues: CASSIRGPTSTDTQYF. Written as DNA, the CDR3 is TGTGCCAGTAGTATTCGGGGGCCCACCAGCACAGATACGCAGTATTTT.

The V call is TRBV29-1, the J call TRBJ2-7, with 8 bases lining up with TRBD2. The CDR3 extends over 14 amino acids. Trimming cost V 6 bases and J 8 bases; bases outside gene matches: 15. The germline CDR1 and CDR2 sequences are SQVTM and ANQGSEA. The CDR3 DNA reads as TGCAGCGTCCCCACTAGCGGAGACTTTACGAAGCAGTACGTC. Protein sequence: CSVPTSGDFTKQYV.

The CDR3 loop is CASSYSRLTDTQYF. CDR3 bases: TGTGCCAGCAGTTACTCTCGACTCACAGATACGCAGTATTTT. The genes are TRBV6-5 and TRBJ2-3, with no clear D. This CDR3 region has 14 residues. The germline gives CDR1 MNHEY, CDR2 SVGAGI. Trimming removed 0 bases from V and 2 bases from J, with 6 bases in between.

The J gene is TRBJ2-7, the V gene TRBV6-1, with D possibly being TRBD2 (6 bases). V shed 5 bases and J shed 3 bases, with 11 bases lying between them. Germline V gives CDR1 MNHNS, CDR2 SASEGT. The length of the CDR3 is 13 residues. CDR3 in amino acids: CASSRGGDYEQYV. The CDR3 DNA sequence: TGTGCCAGCAGTCGGGGCGGGGACTACGAGCAGTACGTC.

This chain connects TRBV5-6 to TRBJ2-5; D gene uncertain. Between the trimmed V and J ends, which lost 0 bases and 7 bases, there was a span of 10 bases. The germline V gene has CDR1 SGHDT and CDR2 YYEEEE. This CDR3 spans 13 amino acids. The CDR3 here is CASSLGASGTQYF. For the CDR3, the DNA is TGTGCCAGCAGCTTGGGGGCCTCTGGGACCCAGTACTTC.

The CDR3 is CASSLRTSGYNEQFF. CDR3 nucleotides: TGTGCCAGCAGCCTGAGGACTAGCGGGTACAATGAGCAGTTCTTC. This rearrangement joins TRBV11-2 to TRBJ2-1; 11 bases line up with TRBD2. V lost 5 bases and J lost 4; bases outside the gene matches: 4. Germline CDR1 reads SGHAT; CDR2 reads FQNNGV. CDR3 length: 15 amino acids.

This clone was counted a single time. V gene TRBV9 combines with J gene TRBJ2-1, with 11 bases identical to TRBD2. The CDR3 is 17 amino acids. CDR1 and CDR2 (germline): SGDLS, YYNGEE. The ends lost 3 bases at V and 8 bases at J; junction bases unmatched: 13. CDR3 coding DNA: TGTGCCAGCAGCGAAGGGTTAGCGGGGGGGCCCGTCCATGAGCAGTTCTTC. This encodes CASSEGLAGGPVHEQFF. The full variable domain, rest sourced from reference TRBV9 and TRBJ2-1, is DSGVTQTPKHLITATGQRVTLRCSPRSGDLSVYWYQQSLDQGLQFLIQYYNGEERAKGNILERFSAQQFPDLHSELNLSSLELGDSALYFCASSEGLAGGPVHEQFFGPGTRLTVL.

This chain uses TRBV27 with TRBJ2-2; D is ambiguous. The CDR3 loop spans 12 amino acids. Germline CDR1 is MNHEY and CDR2 is SMNVEV (reference sequence). The germline V and J ends were trimmed by 6 bases and 5 bases, with 7 bases remaining between them. The CDR3 protein is CASRGWTGELFF. Here the CDR3 DNA reads TGTGCCAGCAGGGGATGGACCGGGGAGCTGTTTTTT.

The chain uses TRBV19 and TRBJ2-7, with 7 bases identical to TRBD2. This CDR3 spans 14 amino acids. The V and J ends lost 6 bases and 7 bases, in that order; junction bases with no gene match: 12. Germline-derived CDR1 and CDR2 are LNHDA and SQIVND (reference sequence). The CDR3 loop is CASSPGRWETEQYF. CDR3 DNA sequence: TGTGCCAGTAGCCCCGGGAGGTGGGAGACAGAGCAGTACTTC.

The chain uses TRBV11-2 and TRBJ1-4; no clear D. Trimming took 3 bases from V and 0 from J, leaving 8 bases between them. This CDR3 spans 15 amino acids. Germline CDR1 and CDR2: SGHAT and FQNNGV. The CDR3 nucleotides are TGTGCCAGCAGCTTGGACGGAGCAACTAATGAAAAACTGTTTTTT. Amino acid sequence: CASSLDGATNEKLFF.